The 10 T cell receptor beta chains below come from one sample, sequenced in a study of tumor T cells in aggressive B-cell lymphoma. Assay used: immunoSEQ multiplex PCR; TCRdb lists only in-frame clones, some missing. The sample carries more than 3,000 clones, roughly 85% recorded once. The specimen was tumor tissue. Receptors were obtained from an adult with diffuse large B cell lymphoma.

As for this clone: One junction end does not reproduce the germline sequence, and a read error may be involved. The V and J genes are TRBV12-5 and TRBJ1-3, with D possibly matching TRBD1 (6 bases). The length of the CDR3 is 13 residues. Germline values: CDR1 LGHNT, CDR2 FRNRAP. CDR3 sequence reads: CAGGQSSGNTIYF. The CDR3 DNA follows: TGTGCTGGTGGACAGTCCTCTGGAAACACCATATATTTT.

CDR3 nucleotide sequence: TGCGCCAGCATGAGGGACAGCTCCTATAATTCACCCCTCCACTTT. Translating gives CASMRDSSYNSPLHF. This chain connects TRBV10-2 to TRBJ1-6; 7 bases fit TRBD1. The CDR3 consists of 15 residues. Germline V gene lookup returns CDR1 WSHSY and CDR2 SAAADI. The trim removed 7 bases at V and 0 bases at J, leaving 3 bases unmatched.

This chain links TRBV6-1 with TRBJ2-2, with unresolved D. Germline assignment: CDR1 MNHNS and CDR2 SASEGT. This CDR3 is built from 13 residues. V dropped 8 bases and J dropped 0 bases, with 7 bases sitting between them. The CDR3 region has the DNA TGTGCCAGCGAGCCGACGAACACCGGGGAGCTGTTTTTT. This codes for CASEPTNTGELFF.

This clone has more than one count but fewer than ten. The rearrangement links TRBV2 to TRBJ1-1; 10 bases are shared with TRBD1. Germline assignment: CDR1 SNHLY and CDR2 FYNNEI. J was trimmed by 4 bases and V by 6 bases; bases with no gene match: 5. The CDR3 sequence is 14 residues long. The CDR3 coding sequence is TGTGCCAGCAGACTTCGGGACAGGGGCACTGAAGCTTTCTTT. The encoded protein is CASRLRDRGTEAFF.

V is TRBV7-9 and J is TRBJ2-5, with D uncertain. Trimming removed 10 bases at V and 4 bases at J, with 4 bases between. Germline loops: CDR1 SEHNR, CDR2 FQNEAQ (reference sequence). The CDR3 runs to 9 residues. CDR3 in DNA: TGTGCCACCGTAGAGACCCAGTACTTC. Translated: CATVETQYF. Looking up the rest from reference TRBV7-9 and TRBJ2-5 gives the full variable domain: DTGVSQNPRHKITKRGQNVTFRCDPISEHNRLYWYRQTLGQGPEFLTYFQNEAQLEKSRLLSDRFSAERPKGSFSTLEIQRTEQGDSAMYLCATVETQYFGPGTRLLVL.

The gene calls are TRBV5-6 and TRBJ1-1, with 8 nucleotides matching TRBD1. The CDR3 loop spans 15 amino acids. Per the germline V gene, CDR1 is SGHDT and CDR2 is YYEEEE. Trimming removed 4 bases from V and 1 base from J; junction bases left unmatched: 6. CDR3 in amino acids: CASSQPGQGNTEAFF. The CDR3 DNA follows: TGTGCCAGCAGCCAACCCGGACAGGGGAACACTGAAGCTTTCTTT.

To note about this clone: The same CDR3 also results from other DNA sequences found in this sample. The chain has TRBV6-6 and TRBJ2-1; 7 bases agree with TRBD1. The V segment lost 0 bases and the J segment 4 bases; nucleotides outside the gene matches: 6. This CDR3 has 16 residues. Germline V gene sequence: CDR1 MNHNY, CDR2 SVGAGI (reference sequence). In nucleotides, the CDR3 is TGTGCCAGCAGTTACTCTGAGGGGGCAAGGTACAATGAGCAGTTCTTC. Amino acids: CASSYSEGARYNEQFF.

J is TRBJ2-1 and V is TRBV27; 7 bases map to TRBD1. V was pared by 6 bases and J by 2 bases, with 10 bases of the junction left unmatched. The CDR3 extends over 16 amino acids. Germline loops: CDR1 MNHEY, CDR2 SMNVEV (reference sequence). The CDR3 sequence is CASRGRDRTPYNEQFF. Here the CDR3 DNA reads TGTGCCAGCAGAGGTCGGGACAGAACCCCCTACAATGAGCAGTTCTTC.

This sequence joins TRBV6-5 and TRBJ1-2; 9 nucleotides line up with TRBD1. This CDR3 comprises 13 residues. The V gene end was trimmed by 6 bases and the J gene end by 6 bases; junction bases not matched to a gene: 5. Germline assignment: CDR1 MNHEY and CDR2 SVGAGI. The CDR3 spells CASSPGQGNGYTF. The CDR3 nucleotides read TGTGCCAGCAGCCCTGGACAGGGGAATGGCTACACCTTC.

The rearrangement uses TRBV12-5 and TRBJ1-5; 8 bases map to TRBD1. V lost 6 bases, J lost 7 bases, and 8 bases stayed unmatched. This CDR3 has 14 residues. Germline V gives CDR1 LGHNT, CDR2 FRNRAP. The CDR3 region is CASGPGQGSQPQHF. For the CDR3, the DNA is TGTGCTAGTGGCCCCGGACAGGGCAGCCAGCCCCAGCATTTT.